This T cell receptor beta chain was recovered during a study of neurological immune-mediated disorders. Template-switch 5'RACE cDNA synthesis added a 10-nucleotide unique molecular identifier. TCRdb passed the 5' RACE reads through MiXCR, listing each CDR3 protein once. In the table there are roughly 100,000 distinct CDR3 sequences, roughly 10% of which are singletons. V gave up 4 bases and J gave up 0 bases, with 18 bases separating them. Germline CDR1 is SGDLS and CDR2 is YYNGEE. The CDR3 has 17 residues. Regarding the study as a whole: The study found no CDR3 amino acid sequences shared by expanded clones across subjects, suggesting private repertoires in all groups. It was HTLV-1-associated myelopathy that showed the most TCR clonal expansion, while multiple sclerosis showed the least, falling below healthy controls.

This clonotype came up many times. As yet, its antigen is unknown. Sample time point: longitudinal time-point 3. PBMCs stored at -80 C, numbering 2 million, were the origin of the unsorted libraries. The chain has TRBV9 and TRBJ2-3, with a weak D call TRBD2 (5 bases). The sequence was collected from a female donor with HTLV-1-associated myelopathy (HAM/TSP). The source material was PBMCs. The CDR3 DNA reads TGTGCCAGCAGCCCTTCCCGGGGAAGACGAAGCACAGATACGCAGTATTTT. Residues: CASSPSRGRRSTDTQYF.